This T cell receptor beta chain was identified in a study of control samples from healthy donors and cancer patients. Germline V gives CDR1 KGHDR, CDR2 SFDVKD. CDR3 length: 17 residues. Germline trimming cut 5 bases from V and 9 bases from J; bases unmatched to any gene: 9. Profiling relied on immunoSEQ multiplex PCR, and the TCRdb table lists in-frame clones only, not all of them. The sample lists about 80,000 clones, approximately 82% seen once, with more than 9% in the top ten. Material: PBMCs. The receptor's source is a man aged 55 to 70 with head and neck cancer. The chain joins TRBV24-1 to TRBJ2-1; 16 bases fit TRBD2. In nucleotides, the CDR3 is TGTGCCACCAGTGCCCAGGGACTAGCGGGAGGGCCCGGTGAGCAGTTCTTC. This sequence encodes CATSAQGLAGGPGEQFF.